This entry lists 32 T cell receptor beta chains sequenced from one sample in a study of cytomegalovirus exposure and HLA in healthy donors. The PCR was carried out with 60 Vbeta primers and 13 Jbeta primers. Method: immunoSEQ multiplex PCR; TCRdb's copy keeps in-frame clones and lacks some. This sample has 150,000 to 200,000 clones; over 70% occur once, and the top ten carry roughly 1.5%. The sequencing sample was made of PBMCs. These receptor sequences come from a woman in her twenties or thirties in good health and CMV-seronegative.

The chain uses TRBV10-3 and TRBJ2-5; TRBD1 aligns across 7 bases. Per germline, CDR1 ENHRY and CDR2 SYGVKD. This CDR3 has 14 residues. V dropped 4 bases and J dropped 5; count of bases not matched to a gene: 7. The CDR3 here is CAISVQGMGETQYF. CDR3 in DNA: TGTGCCATCAGTGTACAGGGGATGGGGGAGACCCAGTACTTC.

The genes are TRBV5-4 and TRBJ1-3; 7 nucleotides match TRBD1. In germline, CDR1 is SGHNT, CDR2 YYREEE (reference sequence). The junction had 4 bases not matched to a gene; V was cut back by 4 bases and J by 3 bases. This CDR3 spans 14 amino acids. The CDR3, as DNA: TGTGCCAGCAGCGATCAGGGGGTTGGAAACACCATATATTTT. This encodes CASSDQGVGNTIYF.

In its sample, this clone is medium-sized. For the CDR3, the DNA is TGTGCCAGCAGCCGTCGGTTTGGGAGAGATAATTCACCCCTCCACTTT. Amino acid sequence: CASSRRFGRDNSPLHF. The chain is built from TRBV7-2 and TRBJ1-6, with unresolved D. The V end lost 5 bases, the J end lost 5 bases, and 16 bases lay between the germline ends. The CDR3 consists of 16 residues. Per the germline V gene, CDR1 is SGHTA and CDR2 is FQGNSA.

The genes are TRBV7-2 and TRBJ2-1; unclear D gene. The V end was cut by 4 bases, the J end by 4 bases, with 8 bases between. There are 13 residues in the CDR3. The germline gives CDR1 SGHTA, CDR2 FQGNSA. The CDR3 bases are TGTGCCAGCAGCTCTGACACTTACAATGAGCAGTTCTTC. Amino acid sequence: CASSSDTYNEQFF.

This clone has just a few counts. The rearrangement joins TRBV5-6 to TRBJ1-3, with D uncertain. CDR1 is SGHDT, CDR2 YYEEEE, per germline. Trimming stripped 5 bases from V and 4 bases from J, with 10 bases between. The CDR3 length is 13 residues. The CDR3 sequence: CASRRVQGNTIYF. CDR3 in DNA: TGTGCCAGCAGGAGGGTTCAGGGAAACACCATATATTTT. Combining the CDR3 with reference TRBV5-6 and TRBJ1-3 gives the whole variable domain DAGVTQSPTHLIKTRGQQVTLRCSPKSGHDTVSWYQQALGQGPQFIFQYYEEEERQRGNFPDRFSGHQFPNYSSELNVNALLLGDSALYLCASRRVQGNTIYFGEGSWLTVV.

The rearrangement joins TRBV23-1 to TRBJ2-5; 7 nucleotides line up with TRBD1. Near its end, the DNA agrees better with TRBJ2-7, so the J call may be wrong. TRBV23-1 counts as an open reading frame of uncertain function. The CDR3 totals 14 residues. For the CDR3, the DNA is TGCGCCAGCAGTCAATCAAGGGACAGCCACGAGCAGTACTTC. Translated, it gives CASSQSRDSHEQYF.

On this clone itself: At one end the junction does not follow the germline gene, possibly because of a read error. The rearrangement links TRBV5-4 to TRBJ2-3; tentatively, D is TRBD2 (5 bases). Germline CDR1 reads SGHNT; CDR2 reads YYREEE (reference sequence). This CDR3 is 15 amino acids long. CDR3 loop: CASSLRTSSTDRQYF. In DNA, the CDR3 is TGTGCCAGCAGCTTGCGGACCTCTAGCACAGATAGGCAGTATTTT.

The CDR3 DNA reads as TGTGCCAGTACCGTGGGGACTAGCGGGGGTTCCTCCTACAATGAGCAGTTCTTC. It encodes CASTVGTSGGSSYNEQFF. This rearrangement joins TRBV19 to TRBJ2-1; 14 bases map to TRBD2. CDR1 and CDR2 from the germline V gene are LNHDA and SQIVND (reference sequence). This CDR3 spans 18 amino acids. V shed 7 bases, J shed 0 bases, and the junction held 8 bases outside the gene matches.

The chain combines TRBV19 with TRBJ1-2; the D gene is possibly TRBD1 (6 bases). V lost 6 bases and J lost 8, with 16 bases in between. Germline lookup yields CDR1 LNHDA and CDR2 SQIVND (reference sequence). This CDR3 contains 13 residues. The CDR3, as DNA: TGTGCCAGTAGAGAAACAGGGCCTCGGGGCTACACCTTC. Translated: CASRETGPRGYTF.

V and J are TRBV7-9 and TRBJ1-1; TRBD1 might be the D (5 bases). V was trimmed by 1 base and J by 1 base, leaving 7 bases between them. This CDR3 has 14 residues. CDR1 and CDR2 (germline): SEHNR, FQNEAQ (reference sequence). The CDR3 here is CASSLGQKNTEAFF. The DNA of the CDR3 is TGTGCCAGCAGCTTAGGACAGAAGAACACTGAAGCTTTCTTT.

The chain uses TRBV2 and TRBJ1-1; D remains unclear. The CDR3 is 13 residues long. The germline V and J ends were trimmed by 6 bases and 8 bases, with 16 bases remaining between them. The germline V gene has CDR1 SNHLY and CDR2 FYNNEI. This CDR3 is CASSPMASTEAFF. CDR3 nucleotides: TGTGCCAGCAGCCCAATGGCCTCAACGGAAGCTTTCTTT.

The rearrangement links TRBV19 to TRBJ1-1; D call uncertain. V lost 3 bases and J lost 4, with 9 bases in between. CDR3 size: 13 residues. Per germline, CDR1 LNHDA and CDR2 SQIVND (reference sequence). Here the CDR3 reads CASSIGVGTEAFF. CDR3 DNA sequence: TGTGCCAGTAGTATCGGGGTCGGCACTGAAGCTTTCTTT.

The chain carries TRBV7-2 and TRBJ1-1; possibly TRBD1 for D (6 bases). The CDR3 consists of 12 residues. Germline loops: CDR1 SGHTA, CDR2 FQGNSA. V gave up 0 bases and J gave up 12 bases, with 11 bases separating them. This chain's CDR3 is CASSLAHRAPFF. The CDR3 region has the DNA TGTGCCAGCAGCTTAGCGCACAGGGCGCCTTTCTTT.

The chain links TRBV6-1 to TRBJ2-7; 9 bases agree with TRBD1. V shed 6 bases and J 0 bases; nucleotides not matched to a gene: 3. CDR3 length equals 14 residues. Germline CDR1 is MNHNS and CDR2 is SASEGT. CDR3 residues: CASSHRGPSYEQYF. The CDR3 bases are TGTGCCAGCAGCCACAGGGGGCCCTCCTACGAGCAGTACTTC.

The V and J genes are TRBV5-1 and TRBJ2-5; 8 bases map to TRBD2. CDR1 is SGHRS, CDR2 YFSETQ, per germline. CDR3 length equals 15 residues. J was trimmed by 5 bases and V by 0 bases; bases with no gene match: 6. For the CDR3, the DNA is TGCGCCAGCAGCTTGGCCGGGGGGGGGCCGGAGACCCAGTACTTC. It yields the protein CASSLAGGGPETQYF.

This clone was detected only once. CDR3 nucleotide sequence: TGTGCCAGCAGTGGGGAGGGGTTTGGAAACACCATATATTTT. Its protein product is CASSGEGFGNTIYF. This chain links TRBV2 with TRBJ1-3; a possible D gene is TRBD1 (5 bases). Trimming stripped 4 bases from V and 3 bases from J, with 10 bases between. The CDR3 has 14 amino acids. From germline, CDR1 is SNHLY and CDR2 FYNNEI.

The chain couples TRBV7-8 to TRBJ1-5; D gene unclear. Trimming removed 8 bases at V and 5 bases at J, with 25 bases between. This CDR3 has 17 residues. The germline gives CDR1 SGHVS, CDR2 FQNEAQ. This chain's CDR3 is CASGAYGVSDGYQPQHF. CDR3 sequence (DNA): TGTGCCAGCGGAGCTTACGGGGTTTCGGATGGTTATCAGCCCCAGCATTTT.

This clone was seen a single time. CDR3 in amino acids: CASSKTGTLNTEAFF. The CDR3 DNA is TGTGCCAGCAGCAAAACCGGGACATTAAACACTGAAGCTTTCTTT. The chain couples TRBV9 to TRBJ1-1, with D perhaps TRBD1 (6 bases). V lost 4 bases and J lost 2, with 15 bases in between. This CDR3 region has 15 residues. Germline lookup yields CDR1 SGDLS and CDR2 YYNGEE.

About this clone itself: Compared with germline, one end of the junction differs, possibly owing to a read error. The CDR3 nucleotides read TGTGCCAGCAGCATCCGGACAGCCTACGAGCAGTGCTTC. It translates to CASSIRTAYEQCF. The V call is TRBV7-9, the J call TRBJ2-7; the D gene is possibly TRBD1 (6 bases). This CDR3 contains 13 residues. The germline gives CDR1 SEHNR, CDR2 FQNEAQ (reference sequence).

The gene calls are TRBV13 and TRBJ1-4; D perhaps matches TRBD1 (5 bases). V was trimmed by 5 bases and J by 3 bases, leaving 13 bases between them. CDR3 size: 15 residues. Germline CDR1 reads PRHDT; CDR2 reads FYEKMQ (reference sequence). CDR3 amino acids: CASSLNRSPNEKLFF. The DNA for the CDR3 is TGTGCCAGCAGCCTCAACAGGAGCCCTAATGAAAAACTGTTTTTT. Filled out from reference TRBV13 and TRBJ1-4, the complete variable domain reads AAGVIQSPRHLIKEKRETATLKCYPIPRHDTVYWYQQGPGQDPQFLISFYEKMQSDKGSIPDRFSAQQFSDYHSELNMSSLELGDSALYFCASSLNRSPNEKLFFGSGTQLSVL.

The chain employs TRBV30 and TRBJ2-7; D gene uncertain. Trimming left V 2 bases short and J 2 bases short, with 7 bases between. The V gene's germline CDR1 is GTSNPN and CDR2 SVGIG (reference sequence). This CDR3 contains 12 residues. CDR3 residues: CAWSIDTYEQYF. The CDR3 DNA reads as TGTGCCTGGAGTATCGACACCTACGAGCAGTACTTC.

This chain connects TRBV29-1 to TRBJ1-1; D ambiguous. CDR1 and CDR2 (germline): SQVTM, ANQGSEA. V was cut by 5 bases and J by 1 base, with 11 bases left in between. CDR3 length equals 13 residues. The CDR3 spells CSVLWTANTEAFF. Written as DNA, the CDR3 is TGCAGCGTTCTATGGACTGCGAACACTGAAGCTTTCTTT.

This clone was observed a few times. The chain has TRBV6-5 and TRBJ2-1, with D tentatively TRBD2 (6 bases). Trimming cost V 5 bases and J 4 bases, with 12 bases left between them. Germline values: CDR1 MNHEY, CDR2 SVGAGI. The length of the CDR3 is 14 residues. CDR3 sequence: CASSRGGGYNEQFF. In DNA, the CDR3 is TGTGCCAGCAGTCGTGGGGGAGGTTACAATGAGCAGTTCTTC.

The chain recombines TRBV11-2 with TRBJ2-5, with 8 positions matching TRBD2. Germline V gene data show CDR1 as SGHAT and CDR2 as FQNNGV. V shed 1 base and J 5 bases; nucleotides not matched to a gene: 3. The CDR3 runs 14 residues. This chain's CDR3 is CASSLVRGGETQYF. The CDR3 DNA is TGTGCCAGCAGCTTAGTCCGGGGGGGGGAGACCCAGTACTTC.

The chain employs TRBV6-1 and TRBJ2-1, with 8 positions matching TRBD2. CDR1 MNHNS and CDR2 SASEGT come from the germline V gene. The CDR3 runs 13 residues. J was trimmed by 13 bases and V by 4 bases; bases with no gene match: 9. CDR3 in DNA: TGTGCCAGCAGTGGGGGACTAGAGGGGAAACAGTTCTTC. The encoded protein is CASSGGLEGKQFF.

V and J are TRBV6-5 and TRBJ1-1, with D perhaps TRBD1 (5 bases). Trimming cost V 4 bases and J 1 base, with 10 bases left between them. The CDR3 extends over 14 amino acids. Per the germline V gene, CDR1 is MNHEY and CDR2 is SVGAGI. CDR3: CASSSLTGNTEAFF. Here the CDR3 DNA reads TGTGCCAGCAGTTCCTTAACAGGGAACACTGAAGCTTTCTTT.

The rearrangement uses TRBV5-5 and TRBJ1-1; TRBD1 aligns across 7 bases. The CDR3 spans 14 residues. V shed 0 bases and J 5 bases; nucleotides not matched to a gene: 4. Germline CDR1 SGHKS, CDR2 YYEKEE (reference sequence). The CDR3 DNA sequence: TGTGCCAGCAGCTTGGAACAGGGGTGGACTGAAGCTTTCTTT. This gives the protein CASSLEQGWTEAFF.

The rearrangement uses TRBV5-6 and TRBJ1-3, with a tentative D call TRBD1 (6 bases). The CDR3 has 16 residues. The V and J ends lost 3 bases and 6 bases respectively, with 19 bases between them. Per germline, CDR1 SGHDT and CDR2 YYEEEE. CDR3 protein: CASSSPPGRGVNTIYF. As DNA, the CDR3 is TGTGCCAGCAGCTCGCCCCCTGGCAGGGGAGTAAACACCATATATTTT. Variable domain in full (rest from reference TRBV5-6 and TRBJ1-3): DAGVTQSPTHLIKTRGQQVTLRCSPKSGHDTVSWYQQALGQGPQFIFQYYEEEERQRGNFPDRFSGHQFPNYSSELNVNALLLGDSALYLCASSSPPGRGVNTIYFGEGSWLTVV.

V and J are TRBV25-1 and TRBJ2-5; tentatively, D is TRBD2 (6 bases). The CDR3 covers 15 residues. Trimming removed 1 base from V and 4 bases from J, with 13 bases in between. Germline assignment: CDR1 MGHDK and CDR2 SYGVNS. The CDR3 nucleotides read TGTGCCAGCAGTGAATCAGGAGGGAGGTCAGAGACCCAGTACTTC. The encoded protein is CASSESGGRSETQYF.

The V gene is TRBV5-1, the J gene TRBJ2-5; 7 bases fit TRBD1. The end of the DNA aligns better with TRBJ2-7, so the J call may be wrong. This CDR3 region has 13 residues. CDR1 and CDR2 from the germline V gene are SGHRS and YFSETQ. The CDR3 region is CASKGDSTYEQYF. CDR3 DNA: TGCGCCAGCAAAGGGGACAGCACCTACGAGCAGTACTTC.

This clone was detected a few times. The chain has TRBV11-3 and TRBJ1-2; D possibly corresponds to TRBD1 (5 bases). The V and J ends lost 5 bases and 3 bases respectively, with 16 bases between them. This CDR3 region has 15 residues. In germline, CDR1 is SGHNT, CDR2 YENEEA. CDR3 amino acids: CASSPPGEWHYGYTF. The CDR3 nucleotides are TGTGCCAGCAGCCCGCCGGGGGAATGGCACTATGGCTACACCTTC.

The chain employs TRBV5-1 and TRBJ2-7; D remains ambiguous. Between the trimmed V and J ends, which lost 4 bases and 2 bases, there was a span of 7 bases. CDR3 size: 12 residues. Germline CDR1 is SGHRS and CDR2 is YFSETQ. The CDR3 loop reads CASSASTYEQYF. The CDR3 DNA reads as TGCGCCAGCAGCGCCAGTACCTACGAGCAGTACTTC.